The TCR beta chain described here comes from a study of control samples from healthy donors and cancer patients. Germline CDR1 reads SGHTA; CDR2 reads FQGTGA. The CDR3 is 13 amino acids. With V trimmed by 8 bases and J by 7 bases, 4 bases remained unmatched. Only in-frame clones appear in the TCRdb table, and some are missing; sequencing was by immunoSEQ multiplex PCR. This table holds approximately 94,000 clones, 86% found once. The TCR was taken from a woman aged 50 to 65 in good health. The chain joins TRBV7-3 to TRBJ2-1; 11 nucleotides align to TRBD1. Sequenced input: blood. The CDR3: CASGQGATNEQFF. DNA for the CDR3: TGTGCCAGCGGACAGGGGGCAACAAATGAGCAGTTCTTC.